These 27 T cell receptor beta chains were all obtained from the same sample, sequenced in a study of control samples from healthy donors and cancer patients. Generated by immunoSEQ multiplex PCR, the TCRdb table keeps only in-frame clones and is missing some. The sample includes fewer than 130,000 clones, approximately 87% of them seen just once. Source material: PBMCs. These receptors all come from a woman aged 55 to 70 with lung cancer.

The rearrangement uses TRBV6-1 and TRBJ2-1, with D tentatively TRBD1 (5 bases). Germline CDR1 MNHNS, CDR2 SASEGT. The CDR3 has 15 amino acids. Trimming left V 2 bases short and J 5 bases short, with 13 bases between. CDR3 loop: CASSERVGRNNEQFF. The CDR3 DNA sequence: TGTGCCAGCAGTGAACGGGTGGGGCGAAACAATGAGCAGTTCTTC.

In nucleotides, the CDR3 is TGTGCCAGTAGTCCCGACATAGACAGGGAAAGGACTGAAGCTTTCTTT. It codes for CASSPDIDRERTEAFF. The chain couples TRBV19 to TRBJ1-1, with TRBD1 matching 7 bases. Germline values: CDR1 LNHDA, CDR2 SQIVND (reference sequence). The CDR3 length is 16 residues. V was clipped by 5 bases and J by 5 bases; unmatched bases: 14.

The chain has TRBV11-3 and TRBJ2-3; 13 positions match TRBD2. The CDR3 runs 17 residues. CDR1 and CDR2 from the germline V gene are SGHNT and YENEEA. The ends lost 6 bases at V and 3 bases at J; junction bases unmatched: 9. CDR3 bases: TGTGCCAGCAGGCCCGGGACTAGCGGGGCGGGGACAGATACGCAGTATTTT. This gives the protein CASRPGTSGAGTDTQYF. The complete variable domain, with remaining parts taken from reference TRBV11-3 and TRBJ2-3, reads EAGVVQSPRYKIIEKKQPVAFWCNPISGHNTLYWYLQNLGQGPELLIRYENEEAVDDSQLPKDRFSAERLKGVDSTLKIQPAELGDSAVYLCASRPGTSGAGTDTQYFGPGTRLTVL.

This chain joins TRBV4-1 and TRBJ2-1, with D tentatively TRBD2 (6 bases). The CDR3 loop spans 16 amino acids. From germline, CDR1 is MGHRA and CDR2 YSYEKL. Trimming removed 0 bases from V and 8 bases from J, with 17 bases in between. The DNA for the CDR3 is TGCGCCAGCAGCCAAGAAGTATTTGGTAGGAGGGATGAGCAGTTCTTC. Translated: CASSQEVFGRRDEQFF.

The gene calls are TRBV11-2 and TRBJ1-6; 9 bases match TRBD1. V dropped 5 bases and J dropped 8; count of bases not matched to a gene: 4. Per germline, CDR1 SGHAT and CDR2 FQNNGV. The CDR3 is 14 residues long. In nucleotides, the CDR3 is TGTGCCAGCAGCATACAGGGGGCGGATTCACCCCTCCACTTT. Translation gives CASSIQGADSPLHF.

V gene TRBV7-8 combines with J gene TRBJ2-1; 9 bases line up with TRBD1. Trimming removed 5 bases from V and 6 bases from J; junction bases left unmatched: 11. The CDR3 length is 16 residues. Germline lookup yields CDR1 SGHVS and CDR2 FQNEAQ. CDR3 nucleotides: TGTGCCAGCAGCAAGAGCCCGGGACAGGGATTCAATGAGCAGTTCTTC. Translation gives CASSKSPGQGFNEQFF.

The chain combines TRBV29-1 with TRBJ2-4, with D unclear. This CDR3 spans 12 amino acids. Per germline, CDR1 SQVTM and CDR2 ANQGSEA. The V gene lost 6 bases and the J gene lost 3 bases, with 9 bases spanning the gap. The CDR3 DNA sequence: TGCAGCGTCAAAGGCCTCAAAAACATTCAGTACTTC. It translates to CSVKGLKNIQYF.

V is TRBV30 and J is TRBJ2-5; D perhaps matches TRBD2 (6 bases). Trimming removed 5 bases at V and 5 bases at J, with 21 bases between. Germline CDR1 and CDR2: GTSNPN and SVGIG (reference sequence). This CDR3 is 15 amino acids long. The CDR3, as DNA: TGTGCCTGGGACGCGGGGCTTGGGCGCCGGGAGACCCAGTACTTC. It yields the protein CAWDAGLGRRETQYF. The full variable domain, with the rest looked up from reference TRBV30 and TRBJ2-5, is SQTIHQWPATLVQPVGSPLSLECTVEGTSNPNLYWYRQAAGRGLQLLFYSVGIGQISSEVPQNLSASRPQDRQFILSSKKLLLSDSGFYLCAWDAGLGRRETQYFGPGTRLLVL.

The chain is built from TRBV7-2 and TRBJ1-1, with TRBD1 matching over 7 bases. The CDR3 runs to 13 residues. Germline CDR1 and CDR2: SGHTA and FQGNSA. The ends lost 5 bases at V and 4 bases at J; junction bases unmatched: 4. CDR3 loop: CASSATGFTEAFF. The CDR3 coding sequence is TGTGCCAGCAGCGCGACAGGGTTCACTGAAGCTTTCTTT.

The rearrangement joins TRBV6-5 to TRBJ2-4, with 9 bases fitting TRBD1. The CDR3 totals 15 residues. Germline CDR1 reads MNHEY; CDR2 reads SVGAGI. V trimming: 6 bases; J trimming: 1 base; junction bases outside the gene matches: 4. The CDR3 DNA reads as TGTGCCAGCAGGCGGACAGGGGACGCCAAAAACATTCAGTACTTC. Encoded protein: CASRRTGDAKNIQYF.

J is TRBJ1-1 and V is TRBV11-3, with D tentatively TRBD1 (5 bases). This CDR3 contains 15 residues. Trimming shortened V by 2 bases and J by 4 bases, and 14 bases separated the two germline ends. Germline V gives CDR1 SGHNT, CDR2 YENEEA. CDR3: CASSLRGGAGTEAFF. The CDR3 region has the DNA TGTGCCAGCAGCTTAAGAGGTGGGGCGGGCACTGAAGCTTTCTTT.

This chain joins TRBV9 and TRBJ2-1; D not resolved. Trimming shortened V by 0 bases and J by 4 bases, and 8 bases separated the two germline ends. The germline CDR1 and CDR2 sequences are SGDLS and YYNGEE. CDR3 size: 14 residues. In nucleotides, the CDR3 is TGTGCCAGCAGCGTAGATTTCGGGTACAATGAGCAGTTCTTC. It encodes CASSVDFGYNEQFF.

J is TRBJ1-5 and V is TRBV2, with 8 bases aligning to TRBD1. The V segment lost 5 bases and the J segment 6 bases; nucleotides outside the gene matches: 12. The CDR3 totals 16 residues. Germline V gene sequence: CDR1 SNHLY, CDR2 FYNNEI. CDR3 sequence: CASSFSGTGFGQPQHF. Written as DNA, the CDR3 is TGTGCCAGCAGTTTTAGCGGGACAGGATTTGGTCAGCCCCAGCATTTT.

V gene TRBV6-6 combines with J gene TRBJ1-3; D unclear. Germline lookup yields CDR1 MNHNY and CDR2 SVGAGI (reference sequence). There are 18 residues in the CDR3. V shed 5 bases and J shed 4 bases, with 24 bases lying between them. The chain's CDR3 is CASSRNWFGIGSGNTIYF. The CDR3 nucleotides are TGTGCCAGCAGTCGTAATTGGTTCGGGATAGGGTCAGGAAACACCATATATTTT.

Points on this clone: Its ends do not fully match the called genes, so a read error is possible. The rearrangement joins TRBV7-7 to TRBJ2-2; a possible D gene is TRBD1 (5 bases). The germline CDR1 and CDR2 sequences are SSHAT and FNYEAQ (reference sequence). CDR3 length equals 16 residues. The CDR3 DNA is TGTGCTAGCAGCTTAGGGGCCGCGGAGAACACCGGGGAGCTGTTTTTT. It encodes CASSLGAAENTGELFF.

The V and J genes are TRBV28 and TRBJ2-7; 10 positions match TRBD1. The V gene end was trimmed by 8 bases and the J gene end by 2 bases; junction bases not matched to a gene: 21. The length of the CDR3 is 19 residues. From germline, CDR1 is MDHEN and CDR2 SYDVKM. CDR3 protein: CASPPSPGTGEGVAYEQYF. The CDR3 DNA reads TGTGCCAGCCCCCCTAGTCCCGGGACAGGGGAAGGGGTAGCCTACGAGCAGTACTTC.

The chain uses TRBV28 and TRBJ2-3; D unclear. The germline CDR1 and CDR2 sequences are MDHEN and SYDVKM. CDR3 length: 14 amino acids. Trimming cost V 10 bases and J 8 bases, with 22 bases left between them. CDR3 sequence reads: CATGFGRSVGTQYF. In DNA, the CDR3 is TGTGCCACCGGGTTTGGAAGGAGCGTAGGTACGCAGTATTTT.

This clone has a handful of counts. The rearrangement uses TRBV2 and TRBJ2-6; TRBD1 agrees at 7 bases. Per the germline V gene, CDR1 is SNHLY and CDR2 is FYNNEI. This CDR3 is 18 amino acids long. J was trimmed by 0 bases and V by 4 bases; bases with no gene match: 9. DNA for the CDR3: TGTGCCAGCAGTGTGAGAACAGGGGATCCCTCTGGGGCCAACGTCCTGACTTTC. It is translated as CASSVRTGDPSGANVLTF.

V and J are TRBV4-1 and TRBJ2-5; weak D call: TRBD2 (5 bases). V shed 4 bases and J shed 2 bases, with 23 bases lying between them. The CDR3 runs 18 residues. CDR1 is MGHRA and CDR2 is YSYEKL in the germline V gene. The CDR3 DNA follows: TGCGCCAGCAGCCCACTTCAAATGGCAATTCCGGGACAAGAGACCCAGTACTTC. Translation gives CASSPLQMAIPGQETQYF.

The chain recombines TRBV13 with TRBJ1-1; D gene ambiguous. The CDR3 extends over 15 amino acids. V was cut by 5 bases and J by 1 base, with 14 bases left in between. The germline V gene encodes CDR1 PRHDT and CDR2 FYEKMQ (reference sequence). CDR3 DNA: TGTGCCAGCAGCATTTTACTGGGAGAGAACACTGAAGCTTTCTTT. As protein: CASSILLGENTEAFF.

The rearrangement joins TRBV7-6 to TRBJ2-6, with 15 bases fitting TRBD2. The CDR3 is 20 residues long. Germline V lookup: CDR1 SGHVS, CDR2 FNYEAQ. The J segment lost 2 bases and the V segment lost 1 base, leaving 6 bases of the junction unmatched. The CDR3 coding sequence is TGTGCCAGCAGCTTAGAGGGGACTAGCGGGGGGCTGGCTGGGGCCAACGTCCTGACTTTC. This codes for CASSLEGTSGGLAGANVLTF.

The rearrangement links TRBV29-1 to TRBJ2-5, with 7 bases identical to TRBD1. Germline V CDR1 and CDR2: SQVTM, ANQGSEA. J was trimmed by 4 bases and V by 6 bases; bases with no gene match: 8. The CDR3 loop spans 13 amino acids. The CDR3 protein is CSVPGQFRETQYF. CDR3 bases: TGCAGCGTGCCGGGACAGTTTCGAGAGACCCAGTACTTC.

The chain recombines TRBV6-5 with TRBJ1-1, with D unresolved. From germline, CDR1 is MNHEY and CDR2 SVGAGI. V lost 2 bases to trimming and J lost 1 base, with 5 bases between them. There are 13 residues in the CDR3. CDR3 bases: TGTGCCAGCAGTTACGCAAAGAACACTGAAGCTTTCTTT. It translates to CASSYAKNTEAFF.

The chain links TRBV7-2 to TRBJ2-4, with D perhaps being TRBD1 or TRBD2 (6 bases each). The ends were cut back, 2 bases at V and 6 bases at J, with 14 bases in the middle. The CDR3 sequence is 15 residues long. The V gene's germline CDR1 is SGHTA and CDR2 FQGNSA. The CDR3 here is CASSLNKGGLNIQYF. CDR3 in DNA: TGTGCCAGCAGCTTAAACAAGGGGGGCTTAAACATTCAGTACTTC.

This sequence joins TRBV20-1 and TRBJ2-2; D uncertain. The germline V and J ends were trimmed by 0 bases and 5 bases, with 1 base remaining between them. Germline V CDR1 and CDR2: DFQATT, SNEGSKA (reference sequence). This CDR3 is built from 11 residues. The DNA of the CDR3 is TGCAGTGCTAGAGAAACCGGGGAGCTGTTTTTT. The encoded protein is CSARETGELFF.

The V gene is TRBV9, the J gene TRBJ1-3, with a tentative D call TRBD1 (6 bases). The CDR3 is made up of 15 amino acids. CDR1 SGDLS and CDR2 YYNGEE come from the germline V gene. Between the trimmed V and J ends, which lost 1 base and 0 bases, there was a span of 8 bases. The CDR3 nucleotides read TGTGCCAGCAGCGTAACGGACAGCTCTGGAAACACCATATATTTT. This translates into CASSVTDSSGNTIYF. Looking up the rest from reference TRBV9 and TRBJ1-3 gives the full variable domain: DSGVTQTPKHLITATGQRVTLRCSPRSGDLSVYWYQQSLDQGLQFLIQYYNGEERAKGNILERFSAQQFPDLHSELNLSSLELGDSALYFCASSVTDSSGNTIYFGEGSWLTVV.

As DNA, the CDR3 is TGTGCCACCAGCGGATTACTAGCGGGAGGGCGAGATACGCAGTATTTT. Residues: CATSGLLAGGRDTQYF. This rearrangement joins TRBV15 to TRBJ2-3; 13 bases are a match to TRBD2. Germline V gene sequence: CDR1 LNHNV, CDR2 YYDKDF (reference sequence). J gave up 5 bases and V 5 bases, and 7 bases lay outside the gene matches. The length of the CDR3 is 16 residues.